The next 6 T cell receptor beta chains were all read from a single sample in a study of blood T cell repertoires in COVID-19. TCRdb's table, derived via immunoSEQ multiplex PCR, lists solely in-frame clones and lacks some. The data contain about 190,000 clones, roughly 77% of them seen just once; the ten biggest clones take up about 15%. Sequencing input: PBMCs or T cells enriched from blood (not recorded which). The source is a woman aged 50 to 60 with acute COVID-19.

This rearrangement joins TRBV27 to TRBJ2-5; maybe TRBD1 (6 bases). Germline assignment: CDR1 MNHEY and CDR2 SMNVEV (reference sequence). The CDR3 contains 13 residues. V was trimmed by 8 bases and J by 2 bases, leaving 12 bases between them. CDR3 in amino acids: CASRGRGQETQYF. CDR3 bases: TGTGCCAGCCGGGGCAGGGGACAAGAGACCCAGTACTTC.

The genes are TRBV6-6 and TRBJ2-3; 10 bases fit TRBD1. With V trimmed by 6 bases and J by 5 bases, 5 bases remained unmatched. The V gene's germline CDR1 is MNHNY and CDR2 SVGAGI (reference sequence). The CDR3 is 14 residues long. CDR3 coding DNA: TGTGCCAGCAGGGGGGACAGGGGTATAGATACGCAGTATTTT. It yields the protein CASRGDRGIDTQYF.

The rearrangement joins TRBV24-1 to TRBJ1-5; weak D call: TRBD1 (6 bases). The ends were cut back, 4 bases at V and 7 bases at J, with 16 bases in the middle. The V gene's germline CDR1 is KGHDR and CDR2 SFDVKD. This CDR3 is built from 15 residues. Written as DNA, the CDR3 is TGTGCCACCAGTGACCCTAGGACAGCCGACCAGCCCCAGCATTTT. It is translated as CATSDPRTADQPQHF.

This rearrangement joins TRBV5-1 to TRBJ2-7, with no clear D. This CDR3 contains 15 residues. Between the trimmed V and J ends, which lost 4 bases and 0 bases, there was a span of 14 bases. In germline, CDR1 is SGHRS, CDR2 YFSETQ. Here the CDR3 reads CASSPERPGSYEQYV. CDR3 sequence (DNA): TGCGCCAGCAGCCCCGAACGCCCGGGCTCCTACGAGCAGTACGTC.

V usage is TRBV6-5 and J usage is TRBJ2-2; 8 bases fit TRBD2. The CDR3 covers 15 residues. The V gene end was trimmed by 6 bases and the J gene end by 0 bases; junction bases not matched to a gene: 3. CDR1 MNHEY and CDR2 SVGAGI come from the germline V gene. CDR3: CASRSGGSNTGELFF. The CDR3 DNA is TGTGCCAGCAGGAGCGGGGGATCGAACACCGGGGAGCTGTTTTTT.

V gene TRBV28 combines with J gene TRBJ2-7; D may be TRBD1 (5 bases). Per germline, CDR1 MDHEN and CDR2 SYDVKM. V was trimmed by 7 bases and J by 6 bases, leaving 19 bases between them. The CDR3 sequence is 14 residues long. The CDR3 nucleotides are TGTGCCAGCAAGTACAGCCGAAGGGGATCCGAGCAGTACGTC. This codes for CASKYSRRGSEQYV.